A selection of T cell receptor beta chains follows, all from one sample in a study of patients and donors after allogeneic stem cell transplantation. TCRdb analysed the RT-PCR reads with MiXCR anew, one entry per CDR3 protein. Here the sample spans about 960,000 distinct CDR3 sequences, under 20% being singletons. The sample comprised blood, either unsorted or a sorted T cell fraction (not recorded which). These TCRs come from a human donor who was either an allogeneic HSCT recipient or a stem cell or donor lymphocyte infusion donor (not recorded which). It is not recorded whose cells these are; they may come from a transplant donor. CDR3s include the opening cysteine and the closing phenylalanine or tryptophan. Fields, in order: clone size, D gene, J gene, V gene, CDR3 length, CDR3 protein, CDR3 DNA. D genes are given only for firm matches. Rows may omit the clone size; those that give it use once, few, many or a size class.

>-|-|TRBJ2-7|TRBV12-3/TRBV12-4|14
CASSLAHRAYEQYF
TGTGCCAGCAGTTTAGCGCACAGGGCCTACGAGCAGTACTTC
>-|-|TRBJ2-1|TRBV27|13
CASSLSKAREQFF
TGTGCCAGCAGTTTATCGAAGGCAAGGGAGCAGTTCTTC
>many|-|TRBJ1-1|TRBV19|14
CASSWDTSGAEAFF
TGTGCCAGTAGCTGGGACACCTCTGGGGCTGAAGCTTTCTTT
>-|-|TRBJ1-4|TRBV29-1|14
CSVGRGQTNEKLFF
TGCAGCGTCGGACGTGGACAGACAAATGAAAAACTGTTTTTT
>-|-|TRBJ1-3|TRBV3-1|12
CASSHRADTIYF
TGTGCCAGCAGCCATCGGGCAGACACCATATATTTT
>many|TRBD1|TRBJ1-2|TRBV12-3/TRBV12-4|12
CASSRTGYGYTF
TGTGCCAGCAGTAGGACAGGCTATGGCTACACCTTC
>few|TRBD1|TRBJ1-2|TRBV6-1|16
CASSRQGGGANYGYTF
TGTGCCAGCAGCCGACAGGGGGGTGGGGCGAACTATGGCTACACCTTC
>-|-|TRBJ1-3|TRBV11-2|19
CASSLLGRDRSRIGNTIYF
TGTGCCAGCAGCTTACTTGGGCGCGACAGATCTCGAATTGGAAACACCATATATTTT
>few|-|TRBJ1-5|TRBV7-2|15
CASRFRVGSNQPQHF
TGTGCCAGCAGGTTCAGGGTGGGTAGCAATCAGCCCCAGCATTTT
>-|-|TRBJ2-1|TRBV12-3/TRBV12-4|17
CASSPTSPGWKNNEQFF
TGTGCCAGCAGTCCAACCTCCCCTGGGTGGAAAAACAATGAGCAGTTCTTC
>-|TRBD2|TRBJ2-2|TRBV29-1|14
CSGGRGGYTGELFF
TGCAGCGGGGGACGGGGGGGATACACCGGGGAGCTGTTTTTT
>few|-|TRBJ1-2|TRBV12-3/TRBV12-4|13
CASSLRGEYGYTF
TGTGCCAGCAGTTTACGGGGCGAATATGGCTACACCTTC
>-|-|TRBJ2-3|TRBV9|13
CASSVVLADTQYF
TGTGCCAGCAGCGTAGTGTTGGCAGATACGCAGTATTTT
>-|-|TRBJ2-7|TRBV12-3/TRBV12-4|13
CASSLIQGLEQCF
TGTGCCAGCAGTTTAATACAGGGCTTAGAGCAGTGCTTC
>-|-|TRBJ1-6|TRBV20-1|16
CSAQRAGTRDNSPLHF
TGCAGTGCCCAGAGGGCAGGCACAAGAGATAATTCACCCCTCCACTTT
>few|TRBD1|TRBJ2-1|TRBV10-3|16
CAISDPGTGGNNEQFF
TGTGCCATCAGTGATCCCGGGACAGGGGGGAACAATGAGCAGTTCTTC
>-|-|TRBJ1-2|TRBV20-1|13
CSAKFDSNYGYTF
TGCAGTGCTAAATTCGACTCCAACTATGGCTACACCTTC
>few|TRBD1|TRBJ2-7|TRBV6-2/TRBV6-3|15
CASSYRQGNSYEQYF
TGTGCCAGCAGCTACCGACAGGGAAACTCCTACGAGCAGTACTTC
>few|TRBD2|TRBJ2-7|TRBV4-2|16
CASSQERAGAHHEQYF
TGTGCCAGCAGCCAAGAACGGGCGGGAGCACACCACGAGCAGTACTTC
>few|-|TRBJ1-1|TRBV11-2|14
CASSSLGGSTEAFF
TGTGCCAGCAGCTCCCTTGGGGGGTCCACTGAAGCTTTCTTT
>few|-|TRBJ2-1|TRBV24-1|13
CATSGDLGNEQFF
TGTGCCACCTCGGGAGATCTTGGGAATGAGCAGTTCTTC
>few|-|TRBJ1-6|TRBV20-1|17
CSAAHGSVTQSGSPLHF
TGCAGTGCTGCACACGGTTCGGTAACCCAAAGTGGTTCACCCCTCCACTTT
>-|TRBD2|TRBJ2-1|TRBV7-3|15
CASNSGGERGNEQFF
TGTGCCAGCAACTCTGGGGGGGAGAGGGGTAATGAGCAGTTCTTC
>few|-|TRBJ2-3|TRBV11-2|17
CASSSAQETTLTDTQYF
TGTGCCAGCAGCTCCGCGCAGGAGACAACTCTCACAGATACGCAGTATTTT
>few|-|TRBJ2-1|TRBV7-3|16
CASSPLSPQPYNEQFF
TGTGCCAGCAGTCCTTTATCCCCACAGCCCTACAATGAGCAGTTCTTC
>-|TRBD1|TRBJ2-3|TRBV12-3/TRBV12-4|16
CASSISGGQGSSTQYF
TGTGCCAGCAGTATCAGCGGGGGACAGGGGTCTAGTACGCAGTATTTT